Listed below are T cell receptor beta chains from one sample, sequenced in a study of molecular identifiers for immune sequencing clone quantification. Using its own MiXCR run on the PCR reads, TCRdb lists one record per CDR3 protein. The repertoire holds a few hundred thousand distinct CDR3 sequences, with about 23% as singletons. Sequenced sample: naive CD8+ T cells from blood, with Jurkat cell RNA spiked in. The source is a human donor in good health. Some libraries in this study had Jurkat cell RNA spiked in. CDR3s include the opening cysteine and the closing phenylalanine or tryptophan. The D gene is left open where the match is weak. The size field is filled for only some rows; it gives once, few, many or a size class.

size: once; D: .; J: TRBJ2-4; V: TRBV9; DNA: TGTGTCAGCAGCGTAGAGCAACGGGGGGCGATTCAGTACTTC; CDR3: CVSSVEQRGAIQYF
size: many; D: .; J: TRBJ1-5; V: TRBV19; DNA: TGTGCCAGTAGTATAGGGACTTTGACGCCCCAGCATTTT; CDR3: CASSIGTLTPQHF
size: many; D: .; J: TRBJ1-5; V: TRBV23-1; DNA: TGCGCCAGCAGTCAATCTGGACAGAGCAATCAGCCCCAGCATTTT; CDR3: CASSQSGQSNQPQHF
size: many; D: TRBD1; J: TRBJ1-1; V: TRBV29-1; DNA: TGCAGCGTTTTGGGACAGGGTTCGAACACTGAAGCTTTCTTT; CDR3: CSVLGQGSNTEAFF
size: .; D: TRBD2; J: TRBJ2-1; V: TRBV6-5; DNA: TGTGCCAGCAGTCCCCTAGCGGGAGGATGCAATGAGCAGTTCTTC; CDR3: CASSPLAGGCNEQFF
size: .; D: .; J: TRBJ2-1; V: TRBV6-6; DNA: TGTGCCAGCAGTTACGACAGGTGGAATGAGCAGTTCTTC; CDR3: CASSYDRWNEQFF
size: many; D: .; J: TRBJ2-3; V: TRBV7-9; DNA: TGTGCCAGCAGCCCCCCCTCGTTCACTAGCACAGATACGCAGTATTTT; CDR3: CASSPPSFTSTDTQYF
size: .; D: .; J: TRBJ1-6; V: TRBV25-1; DNA: TGTGCCAGCTTAGGCCATGGAGGGGACGAACCCCTGGGTAATTCACCCCTCCACTTT; CDR3: CASLGHGGDEPLGNSPLHF
size: many; D: .; J: TRBJ1-5; V: TRBV20-1; DNA: TGCAGTGCTAGAGATCGCCGGGATCAGCCCCAGCATTTT; CDR3: CSARDRRDQPQHF
size: few; D: TRBD1; J: TRBJ2-7; V: TRBV6-2/TRBV6-3; DNA: TGTGCCAGCAGGTCCAGGACAGGGCCAAACTCCTACGAGCAGTACTTC; CDR3: CASRSRTGPNSYEQYF
size: .; D: .; J: TRBJ2-2; V: TRBV18; DNA: TGTGCCAGCTCACCACCCGGAGCCGGGGAGCTGTTTTTT; CDR3: CASSPPGAGELFF
size: many; D: .; J: TRBJ1-2; V: TRBV29-1; DNA: TGCAGCGTTTGGGCAGGAGCTAACTATGGCTACACCTTC; CDR3: CSVWAGANYGYTF
size: few; D: .; J: TRBJ2-3; V: TRBV10-3; DNA: TGTGCCATCAGTGAGGACGAGGGGCGAATCGCAGATACGCAGTATTTT; CDR3: CAISEDEGRIADTQYF
size: few; D: .; J: TRBJ1-5; V: TRBV20-1; DNA: TGCAGTGCTAGGGCAGGGGCCCAGCCCCAGCATTTT; CDR3: CSARAGAQPQHF
size: .; D: .; J: TRBJ2-6; V: TRBV21-1; DNA: TGTGCCAGCGGCAAAGTGATTTCGCTAGCGGGAGTCACTTCTGGGGCCAACGTCCTGACTTTC; CDR3: CASGKVISLAGVTSGANVLTF
size: many; D: TRBD1; J: TRBJ2-7; V: TRBV14; DNA: TGTGCCAGCAGCCAAGAGGCAGGGGGACACGAGCAGTACTTC; CDR3: CASSQEAGGHEQYF
size: .; D: .; J: TRBJ2-2; V: TRBV7-9; DNA: TGTGCCAGCAGCCCAAGGACACATAACACCGGGGAGCTGTTTTTT; CDR3: CASSPRTHNTGELFF
size: few; D: .; J: TRBJ1-1; V: TRBV20-1; DNA: TGCAGTGCTAGAGGCTTGTCGGGGTGGGGGACTGAAGCTTTCTTT; CDR3: CSARGLSGWGTEAFF
size: many; D: TRBD1; J: TRBJ1-1; V: TRBV28; DNA: TGTGCCAGCAGTTTCACAGGGGGAGTAACTGAAGCTTTCTTT; CDR3: CASSFTGGVTEAFF
size: .; D: TRBD1; J: TRBJ1-1; V: TRBV6-1; DNA: TGTGCCAGCAGTGAAGCCCGGACAGGGGCTTATGCTTTCTTT; CDR3: CASSEARTGAYAFF
size: many; D: .; J: TRBJ2-5; V: TRBV28; DNA: TGTGCCAGCACCTGGGACCAAGAGACCCAGTACTTC; CDR3: CASTWDQETQYF
size: few; D: TRBD2; J: TRBJ2-7; V: TRBV6-2/TRBV6-3; DNA: TGTGCCAGCAGTTACCGGGTTCTAGCGGGGGGCTTCTACGAGCAGTACTTC; CDR3: CASSYRVLAGGFYEQYF
size: .; D: .; J: TRBJ2-1; V: TRBV4-3; DNA: TGCGCCAGCAGCCAAGATGGCAGGACCTCCTACAATGAGCAGTTCTTC; CDR3: CASSQDGRTSYNEQFF
size: few; D: .; J: TRBJ1-5; V: TRBV4-3; DNA: TGCGCCAGCAGCCAAGTTTCAGGTAGCAATCAGCCCCAGCATTTT; CDR3: CASSQVSGSNQPQHF
size: few; D: .; J: TRBJ2-7; V: TRBV12-3/TRBV12-4; DNA: TGTGCCAGCAGTCCCACGAGGGGAAACTCCTACGAGCAGTACTTC; CDR3: CASSPTRGNSYEQYF
size: .; D: .; J: TRBJ2-5; V: TRBV5-1; DNA: TGCGCCAGCAGCACCGACGACCAAGAGACCCAGTACTTC; CDR3: CASSTDDQETQYF
size: many; D: TRBD1; J: TRBJ1-1; V: TRBV5-6; DNA: TGTGCCAGCAGCCAGGACAGGGGGTACACTGAAGCTTTCTTT; CDR3: CASSQDRGYTEAFF
size: many; D: .; J: TRBJ2-7; V: TRBV10-2; DNA: TGCGCCAGCAGGGAGGGCTACGAGCAGTACTTC; CDR3: CASREGYEQYF
size: .; D: .; J: TRBJ1-2; V: TRBV12-5; DNA: TGTGCTAGTGGTTTGGTGCAGGACTATGGCTACACCTTC; CDR3: CASGLVQDYGYTF
size: .; D: .; J: TRBJ1-1; V: TRBV28; DNA: TGTGCCAGCAGTAGCGCTCTACGGGGGCCGAACACTGAAGCTTTCTTT; CDR3: CASSSALRGPNTEAFF
size: few; D: .; J: TRBJ2-7; V: TRBV27; DNA: TGTGCCAGCAAGCTCGGGACGAACTACGAGCAGTACTTC; CDR3: CASKLGTNYEQYF
size: .; D: .; J: TRBJ1-6; V: TRBV27; DNA: TGTGCCAGCAGCCTCCAAACTCCAGGAGGCGGCTCACCCCTCCACTTT; CDR3: CASSLQTPGGGSPLHF
size: few; D: .; J: TRBJ1-2; V: TRBV12-3/TRBV12-4; DNA: TGTGCCAGCAGTTTATTTCCGGATGCCTATGGCTACACCTTC; CDR3: CASSLFPDAYGYTF
size: .; D: .; J: TRBJ1-5; V: TRBV6-5; DNA: TGTGCCAGCAGCTCCGGGCTCGATCAGCCCCAGCATTTT; CDR3: CASSSGLDQPQHF
size: few; D: .; J: TRBJ2-7; V: TRBV4-3; DNA: TGCGCCAGCAGCCAAGCACGACTCCCCGGCTACGAGCAGTACTTC; CDR3: CASSQARLPGYEQYF
size: many; D: TRBD1; J: TRBJ2-3; V: TRBV29-1; DNA: TGCAGCGTTGGGACAGGTGCAGATACGCAGTATTTT; CDR3: CSVGTGADTQYF
size: many; D: .; J: TRBJ1-1; V: TRBV14; DNA: TGTGCCAGCAGCCAGGGATTCACTGAAGCTTTCTTT; CDR3: CASSQGFTEAFF
size: few; D: .; J: TRBJ1-1; V: TRBV12-5; DNA: TGTGCTAGTGGTTTGGGACCGAACACTGAAGCTTTCTTT; CDR3: CASGLGPNTEAFF
size: .; D: TRBD2; J: TRBJ2-5; V: TRBV14; DNA: TGTGCCAGCAGCCGACTAGCGGGAGTTGAGACCCAGTACTTC; CDR3: CASSRLAGVETQYF
size: few; D: .; J: TRBJ1-5; V: TRBV29-1; DNA: TGCAGCGTCAGGGCACGCGTCCCCATTTATAGCAATCAGCCCCAGCATTTT; CDR3: CSVRARVPIYSNQPQHF
size: .; D: .; J: TRBJ2-3; V: TRBV13; DNA: TGTGCCAGCAGCTTAGGAGTACTACTAGCAGATACGCAGTATTTT; CDR3: CASSLGVLLADTQYF
size: .; D: .; J: TRBJ1-4; V: TRBV7-8; DNA: TGTGCCAGCAGCAAACTTCCCGTTTTT; CDR3: CASSKLPVF
size: .; D: .; J: TRBJ1-2; V: TRBV9; DNA: TGTGCCAGCAGCGTAGAGGAGGATCTGATCTATGGCTACACCTTC; CDR3: CASSVEEDLIYGYTF
size: .; D: .; J: TRBJ2-1; V: TRBV6-2/TRBV6-3; DNA: TGTGCCAGCAGTTTTACGGGCAATGAGCAGTTCTTC; CDR3: CASSFTGNEQFF
size: .; D: .; J: TRBJ2-7; V: TRBV27; DNA: TGTGCCAGCAGTTTTATCGGGCGCAGAGCCTACGAGCAGTACTTC; CDR3: CASSFIGRRAYEQYF
size: .; D: .; J: TRBJ1-1; V: TRBV10-2; DNA: TGCGCCAGCAGTGATCAACCAGGGGTTTATACTGAAGCTTTCTTT; CDR3: CASSDQPGVYTEAFF
size: many; D: TRBD1; J: TRBJ2-7; V: TRBV5-6; DNA: TGTGCCAGCAGCTTTGGACAGGCCGAGCAGTACTTC; CDR3: CASSFGQAEQYF
size: few; D: .; J: TRBJ2-1; V: TRBV6-6; DNA: TGTGCCAGCAGTGGCCCGAAGCGTCATGAGCAGTTCTTC; CDR3: CASSGPKRHEQFF
size: few; D: .; J: TRBJ2-3; V: TRBV28; DNA: TGTGCCAGCAGCAAACTCGGACAGAATGGATTTGAGAACACAGATACGCAGTATTTT; CDR3: CASSKLGQNGFENTDTQYF
size: .; D: .; J: TRBJ2-3; V: TRBV6-5; DNA: TGTGCCAGCAGCCTCCGCGGGCTCGGTACGCAGTATTTT; CDR3: CASSLRGLGTQYF
size: many; D: .; J: TRBJ1-1; V: TRBV6-5; DNA: TGTGCCAGCAGTCAGGAGGGTGCCACTGAAGCTTTCTTT; CDR3: CASSQEGATEAFF
size: .; D: TRBD2; J: TRBJ2-5; V: TRBV20-1; DNA: TGCAGTGCTTCGGGACTAGCCGAGACCCAGTACTTC; CDR3: CSASGLAETQYF
size: .; D: .; J: TRBJ2-7; V: TRBV2; DNA: TGTGCCAGCAGTGAGGGCCTTACTATCTACGAGCAGTACTTC; CDR3: CASSEGLTIYEQYF
size: many; D: .; J: TRBJ2-7; V: TRBV9; DNA: TGTGCCAGCAGCGTAGCGGCCCTCGGAACCTACGAGCAGTACTTC; CDR3: CASSVAALGTYEQYF
size: few; D: TRBD2; J: TRBJ2-1; V: TRBV6-2/TRBV6-3; DNA: TGTGCCAGCAGGAGACTAGCGGGGGGTTACAATGAGCAGTTCTTC; CDR3: CASRRLAGGYNEQFF
size: .; D: .; J: TRBJ2-7; V: TRBV6-2/TRBV6-3; DNA: TGTGCCAGCAGTCCCGGACAATTCCACGAGCAGTACTTC; CDR3: CASSPGQFHEQYF